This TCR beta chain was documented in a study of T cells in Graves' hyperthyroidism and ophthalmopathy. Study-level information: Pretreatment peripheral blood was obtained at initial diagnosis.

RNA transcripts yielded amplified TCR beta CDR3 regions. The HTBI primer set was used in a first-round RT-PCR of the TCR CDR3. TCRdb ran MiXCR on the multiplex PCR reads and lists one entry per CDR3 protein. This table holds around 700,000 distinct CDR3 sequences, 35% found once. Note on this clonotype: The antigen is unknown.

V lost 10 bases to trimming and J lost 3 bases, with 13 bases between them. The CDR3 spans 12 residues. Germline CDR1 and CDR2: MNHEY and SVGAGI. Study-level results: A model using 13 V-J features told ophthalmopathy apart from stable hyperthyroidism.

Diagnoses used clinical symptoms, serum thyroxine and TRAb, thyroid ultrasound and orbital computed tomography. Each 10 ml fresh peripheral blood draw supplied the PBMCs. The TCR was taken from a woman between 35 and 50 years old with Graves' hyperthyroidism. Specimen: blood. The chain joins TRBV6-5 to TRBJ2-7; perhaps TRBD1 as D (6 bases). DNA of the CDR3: TGTGCCACCTCGGACAGTTACTACGAGCAGTACTTC. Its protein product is CATSDSYYEQYF.